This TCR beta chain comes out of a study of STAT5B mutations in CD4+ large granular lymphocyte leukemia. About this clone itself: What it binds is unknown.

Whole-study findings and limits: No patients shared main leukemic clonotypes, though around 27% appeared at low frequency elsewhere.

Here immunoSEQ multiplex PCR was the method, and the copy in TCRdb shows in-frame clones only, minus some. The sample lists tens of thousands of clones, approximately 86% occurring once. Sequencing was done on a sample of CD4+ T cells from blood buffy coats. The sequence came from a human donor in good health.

The CDR3 sequence is CASSQERTYEQYF. The CDR3 DNA is TGCGCCAGCAGCCAAGAACGGACCTACGAGCAGTACTTC. The chain is built from TRBV4-3 and TRBJ2-7; D gene uncertain. The CDR3 extends over 13 amino acids. V lost 0 bases and J 2 bases, leaving 5 bases between the germline ends. Germline loops: CDR1 LGHNA, CDR2 YSLEER.